A single sample gave rise to the 2 T cell receptor beta chains below, sequenced in a study of regulatory T cells in long-lasting Graves disease. The time point denotes: newly diagnosed GD, antithyroid drugs for less than 3 months. Scientists built the TCR library using RNA that was extracted from PBMCs. Both iRepertoire HTBI primers and Arm-PCR of CDR3 regions were used to build the TCR beta libraries. MiXCR, run by TCRdb on the multiplex PCR reads, gives a single entry per CDR3 protein. The table records 350,000 to 550,000 distinct CDR3 sequences, 14% of them present only once. These data are also associated with another study on T cells in Graves' hyperthyroidism and ophthalmopathy.

The sample consisted of peripheral blood mononuclear cells (PBMCs), taken at new diagnosis, from a patient treated with antithyroid drugs. These receptors came from a woman in her forties or fifties with Graves disease.

The sample holds many counts of this clonotype. The V and J genes are TRBV7-8 and TRBJ2-2; D is unresolved. Between the trimmed V and J ends, which lost 5 bases and 4 bases, there was a span of 14 bases. CDR1 and CDR2 from the germline V gene are SGHVS and FQNEAQ. CDR3 size: 15 residues. CDR3 sequence: CASSPRALSTGELFF. CDR3 DNA: TGTGCCAGCAGCCCCCGGGCCCTAAGCACCGGGGAGCTGTTTTTT.

A few counts support this clonotype. The chain links TRBV20-1 to TRBJ2-7; 7 nucleotides agree with TRBD2. Germline assignment: CDR1 DFQATT and CDR2 SNEGSKA (reference sequence). CDR3 size: 16 residues. Germline trimming cut 0 bases from V and 2 bases from J; bases unmatched to any gene: 10. CDR3 nucleotide sequence: TGCAGTGCTAGAGAGGTGACGGGAGGATGGGCCTACGAGCAGTACTTC. Its protein is CSAREVTGGWAYEQYF.